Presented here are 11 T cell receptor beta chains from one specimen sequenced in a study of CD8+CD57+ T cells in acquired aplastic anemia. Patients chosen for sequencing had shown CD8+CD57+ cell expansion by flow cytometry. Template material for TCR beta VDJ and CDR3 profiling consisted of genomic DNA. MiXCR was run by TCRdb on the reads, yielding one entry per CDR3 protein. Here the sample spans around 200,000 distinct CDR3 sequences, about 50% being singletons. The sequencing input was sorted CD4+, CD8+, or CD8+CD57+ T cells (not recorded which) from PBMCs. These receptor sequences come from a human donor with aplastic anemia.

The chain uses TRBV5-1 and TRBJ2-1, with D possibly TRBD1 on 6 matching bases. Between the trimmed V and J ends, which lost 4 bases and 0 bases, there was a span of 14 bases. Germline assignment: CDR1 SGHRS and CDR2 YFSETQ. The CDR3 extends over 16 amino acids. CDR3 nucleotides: TGCGCCAGCAGCCCTGGACAGTGGAGCTCCTACAATGAGCAGTTCTTC. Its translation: CASSPGQWSSYNEQFF.

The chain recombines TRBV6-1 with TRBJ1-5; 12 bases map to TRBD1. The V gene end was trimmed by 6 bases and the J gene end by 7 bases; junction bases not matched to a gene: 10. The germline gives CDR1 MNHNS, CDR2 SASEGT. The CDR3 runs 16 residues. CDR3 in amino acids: CASRAGTGGARQPQHF. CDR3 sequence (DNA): TGTGCCAGCAGGGCCGGGACAGGGGGCGCGAGGCAGCCCCAGCATTTT.

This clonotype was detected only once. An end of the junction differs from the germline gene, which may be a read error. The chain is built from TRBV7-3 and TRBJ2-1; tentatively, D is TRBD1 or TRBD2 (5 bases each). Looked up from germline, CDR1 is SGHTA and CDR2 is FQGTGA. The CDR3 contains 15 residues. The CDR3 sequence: CASSSKVGGYNEQLF. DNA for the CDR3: TGTGCCAGCAGCTCGAAGGTTGGGGGTTACAATGAGCAGCTCTTC. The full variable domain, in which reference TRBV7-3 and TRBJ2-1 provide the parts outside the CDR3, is GAGVSQTPSNKVTEKGKYVELRCDPISGHTALYWYRQSLGQGPEFLIYFQGTGAADDSGLPNDRFFAVRPEGSVSTLKIQRTERGDSAVYLCASSSKVGGYNEQLFGPGTRLTVL.

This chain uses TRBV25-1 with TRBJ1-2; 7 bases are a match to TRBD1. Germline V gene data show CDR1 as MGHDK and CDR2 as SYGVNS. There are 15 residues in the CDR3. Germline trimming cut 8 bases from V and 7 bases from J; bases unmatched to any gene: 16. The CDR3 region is CASVSRTGDTGGYTF. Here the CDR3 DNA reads TGTGCCAGCGTATCTAGAACAGGGGACACAGGTGGCTACACCTTC.

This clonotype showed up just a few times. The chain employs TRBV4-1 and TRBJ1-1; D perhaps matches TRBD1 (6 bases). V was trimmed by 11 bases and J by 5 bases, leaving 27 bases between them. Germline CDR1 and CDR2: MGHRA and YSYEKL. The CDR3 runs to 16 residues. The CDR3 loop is CASRPGAGGRGTEAFF. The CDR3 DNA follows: TGCGCCTCCCGACCGGGGGCAGGAGGACGGGGGACTGAAGCTTTCTTT.

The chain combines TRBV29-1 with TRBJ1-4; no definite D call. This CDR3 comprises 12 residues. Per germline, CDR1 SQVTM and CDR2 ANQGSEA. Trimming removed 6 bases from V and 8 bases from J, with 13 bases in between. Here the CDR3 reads CSVLDTEEKLFF. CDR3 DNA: TGCAGCGTCCTTGACACGGAGGAAAAACTGTTTTTT.

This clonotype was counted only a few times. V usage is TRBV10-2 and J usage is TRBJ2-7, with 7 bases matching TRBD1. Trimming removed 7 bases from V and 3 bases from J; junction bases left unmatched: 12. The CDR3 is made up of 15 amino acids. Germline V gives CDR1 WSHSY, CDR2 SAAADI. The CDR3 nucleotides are TGCGCCAGCACGGTCCGACAGGGTGTATTCTACGAGCAGTACTTC. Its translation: CASTVRQGVFYEQYF.

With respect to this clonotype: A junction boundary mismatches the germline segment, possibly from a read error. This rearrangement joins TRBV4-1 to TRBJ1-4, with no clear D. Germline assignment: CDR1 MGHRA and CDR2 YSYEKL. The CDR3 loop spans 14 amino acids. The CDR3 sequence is CASSQGGPLEKLVF. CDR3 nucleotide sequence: TGCGCCAGCAGCCAAGGAGGCCCCCTTGAAAAACTGGTTTTT.

The CDR3 sequence: CAIGGLAGGPYEQYF. The CDR3 DNA reads as TGTGCCATCGGGGGACTAGCGGGGGGCCCCTACGAGCAGTACTTC. This rearrangement joins TRBV10-3 to TRBJ2-7; 15 bases line up with TRBD2. The CDR3 extends over 15 amino acids. V lost 8 bases to trimming and J lost 2 bases; unmatched junction nucleotides: 4. Per the germline V gene, CDR1 is ENHRY and CDR2 is SYGVKD.

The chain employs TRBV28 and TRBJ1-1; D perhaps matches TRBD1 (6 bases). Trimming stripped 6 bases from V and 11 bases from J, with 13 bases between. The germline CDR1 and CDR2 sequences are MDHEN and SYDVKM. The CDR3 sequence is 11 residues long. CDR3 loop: CASSDTQGAFF. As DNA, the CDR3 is TGTGCCAGCAGCGATACTCAGGGGGCTTTCTTT.

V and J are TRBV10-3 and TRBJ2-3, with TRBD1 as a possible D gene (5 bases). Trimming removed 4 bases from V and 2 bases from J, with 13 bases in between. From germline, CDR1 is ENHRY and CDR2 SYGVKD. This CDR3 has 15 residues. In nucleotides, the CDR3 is TGTGCCATCAGTGGGGCTGGGGCAATCACAGATACGCAGTATTTT. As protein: CAISGAGAITDTQYF.